Listed below are T cell receptor beta chains from one sample, sequenced in a study of T cell changes during pregnancy in multiple sclerosis. The data were produced by immunoSEQ multiplex PCR, yet TCRdb's version contains in-frame clones alone and is incomplete. Of some 74,000 clones listed, approximately 92% are singletons. Sequenced material: peripheral blood, taken before pregnancy. These receptors all come from a female donor with multiple sclerosis, enrolled in a pregnancy study. CDR3s include the opening cysteine and the closing phenylalanine or tryptophan.

v_gene	j_gene	CDR3aa
TRBV5-6	TRBJ1-2	CASSTDRGYGYTF
TRBV11-3	TRBJ2-1	CASSGGLLSYNEQFF
TRBV4-2	TRBJ1-3	CASSQTGTGGRNTIYF
TRBV4-3	TRBJ2-1	CASSLLSGTGDYNEQFF
TRBV7-2	TRBJ2-1	CASSLEGTSGRFYNEQFF
TRBV4-2	TRBJ1-4	CASSGDRGRREKLFF
TRBV25-1	TRBJ2-3	CASSRRGREGPDTQYF
TRBV5-4	TRBJ1-5	CASSHRRSNQPQHF
TRBV2	TRBJ2-7	CASKGEAGVNEQYF
TRBV29-1	TRBJ1-2	CSVEDLQGSYGYTF
TRBV6-5	TRBJ1-2	CASSQGVGYTF
TRBV6-5	TRBJ2-7	CASSSRSSSPGEQYF
TRBV7-9	TRBJ2-1	CASSLLGYNEQFF
TRBV16	TRBJ1-4	CASSPFGPLEDEKLFF
TRBV9	TRBJ2-2	CASSVGAQGANTGELFF
TRBV5-1	TRBJ2-1	CASSLVGNDFDEQFF
TRBV11-3	TRBJ2-7	CASSLGLTYEQYF
TRBV5-4	TRBJ2-5	CASSLFFGLAVPETQYF
TRBV5-1	TRBJ2-1	CASSPRLAGVNEQFF
TRBV19	TRBJ2-1	CASSSRGGNEQFF
TRBV7-9	TRBJ1-1	CASSPGARTEAFF
TRBV19	TRBJ2-1	CASSISDSLYDGEQFF
TRBV9	TRBJ1-1	CASSPIGQGANTEAFF
TRBV18	TRBJ2-7	CASSPPLDYEQYF
TRBV6-5	TRBJ2-5	CASSYTGVETQYF
TRBV11-2	TRBJ2-7	CASSLVLYEQYF
TRBV6-6	TRBJ1-4	CASSYPLGTGNEKLFF
TRBV2	TRBJ2-5	CASRRDQETQYF
TRBV7-6	TRBJ2-7	CASSPLGDYEQYF
TRBV11-2	TRBJ1-1	CASSLRTGQGRAFF
TRBV7-9	TRBJ2-1	CASSAVGQTEQFF
TRBV6-5	TRBJ2-7	CASKYDRGFYEQYF
TRBV18	TRBJ2-3	CASSPRGDRGVADTQYF
TRBV5-8	TRBJ2-5	CASSLLAGGETQYF
TRBV13	TRBJ1-2	CASRRDRDGYTF
TRBV9	TRBJ1-2	CASSPSGANYGYTF
TRBV6-5	TRBJ2-7	CASRQGPHNYYEQYF
TRBV20-1	TRBJ2-4	CSASREGIQYF
TRBV5-4	TRBJ2-5	CASSPTGEETQYF
TRBV6-1	-	CASSDLSGSSYEQYF
TRBV19	TRBJ2-5	CASSKGTSGQTQYF
TRBV5-4	TRBJ1-1	CASSFSFGGEAFF
TRBV11-2	TRBJ2-5	CASSLGTFQETQYF
TRBV9	TRBJ1-1	CASSVMAGAILGTEAFF
TRBV29-1	TRBJ2-5	CSARTVQETQYF
TRBV7-2	TRBJ1-2	CASSWGVGQNSYGYTF
TRBV5-1	TRBJ1-2	CASSSRAGVDGYTF
TRBV29-1	TRBJ2-7	CSVVSGSYEQYF